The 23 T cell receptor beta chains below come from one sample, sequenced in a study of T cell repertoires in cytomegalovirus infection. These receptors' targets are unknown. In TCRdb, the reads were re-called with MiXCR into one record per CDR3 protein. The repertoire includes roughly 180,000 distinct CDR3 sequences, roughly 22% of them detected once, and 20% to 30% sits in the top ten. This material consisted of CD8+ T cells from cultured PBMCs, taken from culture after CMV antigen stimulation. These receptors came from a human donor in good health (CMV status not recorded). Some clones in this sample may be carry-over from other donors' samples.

The CDR3 here is CASSHTSSYNSPLHF. The CDR3 bases are TGCGCCAGCAGCCATACGAGCTCCTATAATTCACCCCTCCACTTT. This chain connects TRBV4-1 to TRBJ1-6; D not resolved. Trimming pared 3 bases from V and 0 bases from J, leaving 6 bases between. Per the germline V gene, CDR1 is MGHRA and CDR2 is YSYEKL. The CDR3 is 15 residues long.

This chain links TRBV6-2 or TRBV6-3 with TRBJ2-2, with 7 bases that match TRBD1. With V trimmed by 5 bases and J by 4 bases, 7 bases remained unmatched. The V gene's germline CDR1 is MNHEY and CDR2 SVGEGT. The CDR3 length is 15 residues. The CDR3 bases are TGTGCCAGCAGTCCTCCAGGGGGAATCACCGGGGAGCTGTTTTTT. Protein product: CASSPPGGITGELFF.

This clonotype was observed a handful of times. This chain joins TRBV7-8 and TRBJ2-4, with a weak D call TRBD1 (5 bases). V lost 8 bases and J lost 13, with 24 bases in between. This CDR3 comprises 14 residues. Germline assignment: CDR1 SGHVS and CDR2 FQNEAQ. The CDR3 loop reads CASAPTVAKNRQYF. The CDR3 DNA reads TGTGCCAGCGCCCCTACAGTAGCCAAAAACAGGCAGTACTTC.

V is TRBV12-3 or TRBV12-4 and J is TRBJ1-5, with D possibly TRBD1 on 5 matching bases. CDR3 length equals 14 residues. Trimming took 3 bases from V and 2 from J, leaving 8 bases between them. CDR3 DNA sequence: TGTGCCAGCAGTTTGATACAGGGCAATCAGCCCCAGCATTTT. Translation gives CASSLIQGNQPQHF.

CDR3 sequence reads: CASSSEFVETQYF. The CDR3 DNA follows: TGTGCCAGCAGCTCTGAGTTTGTCGAGACCCAGTACTTC. The chain uses TRBV7-6 and TRBJ2-5; no clear D gene. V was cut by 4 bases and J by 5 bases, with 11 bases left in between. This CDR3 is built from 13 residues. Germline-derived CDR1 and CDR2 are SGHVS and FNYEAQ.

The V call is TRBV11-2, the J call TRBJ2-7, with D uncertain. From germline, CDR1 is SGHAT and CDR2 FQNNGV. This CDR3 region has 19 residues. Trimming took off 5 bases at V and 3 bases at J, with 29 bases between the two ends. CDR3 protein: CASSEFSGLLSGLYYEQYF. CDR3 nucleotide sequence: TGTGCCAGCAGCGAATTTTCCGGCCTATTATCCGGGCTCTACTACGAGCAGTACTTC.

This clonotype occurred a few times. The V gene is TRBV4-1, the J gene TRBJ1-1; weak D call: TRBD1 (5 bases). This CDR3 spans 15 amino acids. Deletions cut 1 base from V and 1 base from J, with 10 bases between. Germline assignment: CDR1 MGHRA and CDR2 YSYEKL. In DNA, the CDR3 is TGCGCCAGCAGCCAAGGAGACAGCTGGAACACTGAAGCTTTCTTT. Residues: CASSQGDSWNTEAFF.

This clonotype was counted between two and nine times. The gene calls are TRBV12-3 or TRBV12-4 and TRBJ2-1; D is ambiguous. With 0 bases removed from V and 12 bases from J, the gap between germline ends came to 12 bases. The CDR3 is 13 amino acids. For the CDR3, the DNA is TGTGCCAGCAGTTTAGCGCTCCCTGAGAGGCAGTTCTTC. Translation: CASSLALPERQFF.

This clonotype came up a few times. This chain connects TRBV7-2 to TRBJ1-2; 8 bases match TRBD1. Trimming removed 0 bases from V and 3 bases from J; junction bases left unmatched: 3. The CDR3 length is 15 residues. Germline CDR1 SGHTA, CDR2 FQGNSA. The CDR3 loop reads CASSLARTGYYGYTF. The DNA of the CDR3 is TGTGCCAGCAGCTTAGCGCGGACAGGGTACTATGGCTACACCTTC.

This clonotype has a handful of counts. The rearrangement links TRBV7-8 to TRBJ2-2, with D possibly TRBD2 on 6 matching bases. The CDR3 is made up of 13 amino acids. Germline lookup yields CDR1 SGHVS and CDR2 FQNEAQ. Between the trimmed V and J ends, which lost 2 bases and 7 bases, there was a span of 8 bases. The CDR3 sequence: CASSLPGGGELFF. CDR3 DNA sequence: TGTGCCAGCAGCTTACCCGGGGGCGGGGAGCTGTTTTTT.

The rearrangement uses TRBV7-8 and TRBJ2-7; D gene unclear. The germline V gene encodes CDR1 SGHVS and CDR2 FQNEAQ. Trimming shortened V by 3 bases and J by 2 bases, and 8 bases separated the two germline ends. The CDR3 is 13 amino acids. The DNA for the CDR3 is TGTGCCAGCAGCTTTTCTGCAACCTACGAGCAGTACTTC. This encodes CASSFSATYEQYF.

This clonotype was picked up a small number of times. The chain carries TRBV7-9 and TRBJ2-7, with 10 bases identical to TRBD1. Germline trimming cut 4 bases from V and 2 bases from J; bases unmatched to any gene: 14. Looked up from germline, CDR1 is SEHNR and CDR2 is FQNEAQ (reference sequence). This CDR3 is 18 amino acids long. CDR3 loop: CASSSRGDRGLGTYEQYF. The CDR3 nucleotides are TGTGCCAGCAGCTCCAGAGGGGACAGGGGCCTTGGGACCTACGAGCAGTACTTC.

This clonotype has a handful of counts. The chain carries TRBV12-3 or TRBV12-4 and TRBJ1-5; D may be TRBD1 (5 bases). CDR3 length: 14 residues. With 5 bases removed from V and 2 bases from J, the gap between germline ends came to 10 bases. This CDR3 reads CASSPLGGNQPQHF. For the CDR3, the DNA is TGTGCCAGCAGTCCCCTAGGGGGCAATCAGCCCCAGCATTTT.

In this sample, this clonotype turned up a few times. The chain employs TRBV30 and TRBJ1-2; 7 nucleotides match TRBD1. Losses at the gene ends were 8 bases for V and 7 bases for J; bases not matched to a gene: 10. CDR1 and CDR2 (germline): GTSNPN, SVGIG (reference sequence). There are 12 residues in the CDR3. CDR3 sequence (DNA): TGTGCCACTCTGACAGGGTACGGTGGCTACACCTTC. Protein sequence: CATLTGYGGYTF.

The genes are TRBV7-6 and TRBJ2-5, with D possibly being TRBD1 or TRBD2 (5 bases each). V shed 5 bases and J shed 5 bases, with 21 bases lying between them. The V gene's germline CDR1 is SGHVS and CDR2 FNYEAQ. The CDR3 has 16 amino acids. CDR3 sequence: CASSPPVGAARETQYF. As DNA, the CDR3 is TGTGCCAGCAGCCCCCCGGTCGGGGCCGCACGGGAGACCCAGTACTTC.

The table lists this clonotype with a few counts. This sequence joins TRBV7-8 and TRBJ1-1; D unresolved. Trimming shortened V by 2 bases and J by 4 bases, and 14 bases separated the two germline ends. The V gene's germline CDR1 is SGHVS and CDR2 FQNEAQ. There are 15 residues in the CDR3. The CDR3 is CASSLFSGNSTEAFF. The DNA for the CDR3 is TGTGCCAGCAGCTTATTTTCCGGGAACTCCACTGAAGCTTTCTTT.

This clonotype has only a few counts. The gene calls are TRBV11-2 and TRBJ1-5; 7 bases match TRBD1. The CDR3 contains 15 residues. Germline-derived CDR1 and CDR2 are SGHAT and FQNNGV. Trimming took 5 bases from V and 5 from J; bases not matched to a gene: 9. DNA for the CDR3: TGTGCCAGCAGCGGTCAGGGGGGGATTTATCAGCCCCAGCATTTT. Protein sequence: CASSGQGGIYQPQHF.

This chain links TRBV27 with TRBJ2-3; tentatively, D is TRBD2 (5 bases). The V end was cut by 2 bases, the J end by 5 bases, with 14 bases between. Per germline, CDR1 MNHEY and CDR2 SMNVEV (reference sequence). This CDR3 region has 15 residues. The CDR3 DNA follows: TGTGCCAGCAGTTTAAAGAGCCGGACTCGAGATACGCAGTATTTT. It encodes CASSLKSRTRDTQYF.

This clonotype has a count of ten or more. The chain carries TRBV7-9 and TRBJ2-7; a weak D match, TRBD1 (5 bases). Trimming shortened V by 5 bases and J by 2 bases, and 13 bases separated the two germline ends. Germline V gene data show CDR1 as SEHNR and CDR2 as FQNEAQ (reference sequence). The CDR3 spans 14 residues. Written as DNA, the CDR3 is TGTGCCAGCAGCCCACCGGACAAGCCCTACGAGCAGTACTTC. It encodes CASSPPDKPYEQYF.

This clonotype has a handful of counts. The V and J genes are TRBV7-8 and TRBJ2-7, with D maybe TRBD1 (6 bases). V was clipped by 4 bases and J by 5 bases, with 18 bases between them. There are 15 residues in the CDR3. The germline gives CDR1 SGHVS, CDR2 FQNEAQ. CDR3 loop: CASSSLGQGTDEQYF. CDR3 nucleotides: TGTGCCAGCAGCTCCCTCGGGCAGGGGACCGACGAGCAGTACTTC.

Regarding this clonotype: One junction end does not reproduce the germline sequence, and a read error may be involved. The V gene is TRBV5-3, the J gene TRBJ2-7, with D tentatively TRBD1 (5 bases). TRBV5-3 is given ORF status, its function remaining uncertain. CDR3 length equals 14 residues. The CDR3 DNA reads TGTGCCAGCAGCTTGGCAGACAGTAACTACGAGCAGTACTTC. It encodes CASSLADSNYEQYF.

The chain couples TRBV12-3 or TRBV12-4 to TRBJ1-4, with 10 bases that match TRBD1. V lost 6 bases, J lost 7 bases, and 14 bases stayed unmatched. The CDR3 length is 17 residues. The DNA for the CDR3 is TGTGCCAGCAGCTCGACCGGGACAGGGGAAGGAGTTGAAAAACTGTTTTTT. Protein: CASSSTGTGEGVEKLFF.

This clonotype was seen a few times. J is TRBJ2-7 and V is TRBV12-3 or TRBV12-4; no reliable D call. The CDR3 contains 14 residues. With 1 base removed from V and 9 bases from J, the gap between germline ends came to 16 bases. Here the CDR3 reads CASSLGSGSSAQYF. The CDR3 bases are TGTGCCAGCAGTTTAGGGTCGGGCTCCTCGGCGCAGTACTTC.